These 16 T cell receptor beta chains were sequenced from one sample in a study of response to subunit inactivated influenza vaccine. TCRdb ran MiXCR on the RT-PCR reads and lists one entry per CDR3 protein. Of 300,000 to 350,000 distinct CDR3 sequences listed, around 20% were seen once; the top ten hold 10%. This material consisted of PBMCs from blood, taken less than 22 months after vaccination. The receptors come from a man between 50 and 75 years old who received an inactivated influenza vaccine.

This clonotype was seen more than once but under ten times. V gene TRBV4-3 combines with J gene TRBJ1-4; D not certain. The germline V and J ends were trimmed by 2 bases and 3 bases, with 13 bases remaining between them. The CDR3 sequence is 16 residues long. Per germline, CDR1 LGHNA and CDR2 YSLEER. The CDR3 protein is CASSQSGISANEKLFF. The CDR3 DNA is TGCGCCAGCAGCCAATCGGGAATATCGGCTAATGAAAAACTGTTTTTT.

This clonotype was seen a handful of times. The chain links TRBV7-2 to TRBJ2-3; TRBD2 agrees at 10 bases. The J segment lost 0 bases and the V segment lost 5 bases, leaving 5 bases of the junction unmatched. Germline V CDR1 and CDR2: SGHTA, FQGNSA. CDR3 length: 16 residues. The DNA for the CDR3 is TGTGCCAGCAGCCAAACTAGCGGGGCTAGCACAGATACGCAGTATTTT. Translated: CASSQTSGASTDTQYF.

V gene TRBV4-3 combines with J gene TRBJ2-5; D gene ambiguous. Per the germline V gene, CDR1 is LGHNA and CDR2 is YSLEER. V was pared by 0 bases and J by 5 bases, with 10 bases between. There are 14 residues in the CDR3. The CDR3 nucleotides are TGCGCCAGCAGCCAAGAGAACAGTTTGGAGACCCAGTACTTC. Translation gives CASSQENSLETQYF.

This clonotype was seen a handful of times. The chain joins TRBV20-1 to TRBJ1-5; D is unclear. The CDR3 is made up of 17 amino acids. V was trimmed by 6 bases and J by 0 bases, leaving 21 bases between them. Germline lookup yields CDR1 DFQATT and CDR2 SNEGSKA (reference sequence). DNA for the CDR3: TGCAGTGCAACCGGGGAAGGGCCCCTGGTTAGCAATCAGCCCCAGCATTTT. Its translation is CSATGEGPLVSNQPQHF.

V and J are TRBV20-1 and TRBJ2-3; maybe TRBD1 (5 bases). This CDR3 contains 14 residues. Trimming left V 6 bases short and J 4 bases short, with 17 bases between. Germline CDR1 reads DFQATT; CDR2 reads SNEGSKA (reference sequence). The CDR3 is CSAQDQFWPDTQYF. For the CDR3, the DNA is TGCAGTGCACAGGACCAATTTTGGCCAGATACGCAGTATTTT.

V gene TRBV12-3 or TRBV12-4 combines with J gene TRBJ1-1, with 8 bases fitting TRBD1. The ends lost 5 bases at V and 8 bases at J; junction bases unmatched: 7. There are 13 residues in the CDR3. The chain's CDR3 is CASSLDREREAFF. As DNA, the CDR3 is TGTGCCAGCAGTCTGGACAGGGAACGCGAAGCTTTCTTT.

The rearrangement uses TRBV5-1 and TRBJ1-6; D remains unclear. CDR1 and CDR2 (germline): SGHRS, YFSETQ. The CDR3 is 15 residues long. V dropped 0 bases and J dropped 5 bases, with 9 bases sitting between them. CDR3 DNA: TGCGCCAGCAGCTTGGCCGGGAAAAATAATTCACCCCTCCACTTT. Protein product: CASSLAGKNNSPLHF. Using reference TRBV5-1 and TRBJ1-6 for the parts outside the CDR3, the full variable domain is KAGVTQTPRYLIKTRGQQVTLSCSPISGHRSVSWYQQTPGQGLQFLFEYFSETQRNKGNFPGRFSGRQFSNSRSEMNVSTLELGDSALYLCASSLAGKNNSPLHFGNGTRLTVT.

This chain links TRBV6-6 with TRBJ1-2; D gene uncertain. Trimming shortened V by 6 bases and J by 5 bases, and 10 bases separated the two germline ends. Germline V gene sequence: CDR1 MNHNY, CDR2 SVGAGI (reference sequence). This CDR3 is built from 12 residues. The CDR3 loop reads CASSPVAYGYTF. Written as DNA, the CDR3 is TGTGCCAGCAGCCCGGTGGCTTATGGCTACACCTTC.

V and J are TRBV7-2 and TRBJ1-2; D is unresolved. The CDR3 runs to 13 residues. The V and J ends lost 5 bases and 4 bases respectively, with 11 bases between them. Germline V lookup: CDR1 SGHTA, CDR2 FQGNSA. The CDR3 here is CASSAAGPYGYTF. The CDR3 DNA follows: TGTGCCAGCAGCGCGGCGGGCCCCTATGGCTACACCTTC.

This clonotype was seen a few times. The gene calls are TRBV11-2 and TRBJ1-4; 7 nucleotides match TRBD1. Per the germline V gene, CDR1 is SGHAT and CDR2 is FQNNGV. The CDR3 covers 17 residues. Germline trimming cut 5 bases from V and 0 bases from J; bases unmatched to any gene: 9. This CDR3 reads CASSPQGVSSTNEKLFF. The CDR3 DNA follows: TGTGCCAGCAGCCCGCAGGGGGTGAGCTCAACTAATGAAAAACTGTTTTTT.

The V gene is TRBV3-1, the J gene TRBJ1-2; weak D call: TRBD1 (5 bases). V lost 3 bases, J lost 8 bases, and 19 bases lay in between. This CDR3 region has 15 residues. Per the germline V gene, CDR1 is LGHDT and CDR2 is YNNKEL (reference sequence). CDR3 sequence: CASSQEAAAREGYTF. CDR3 nucleotide sequence: TGTGCCAGCAGCCAGGAGGCCGCTGCCAGGGAGGGCTACACCTTC.

The rearrangement links TRBV10-3 to TRBJ2-2; 9 nucleotides line up with TRBD1. V shed 5 bases, J shed 6 bases, and the junction held 10 bases outside the gene matches. Germline V gene lookup returns CDR1 ENHRY and CDR2 SYGVKD. This CDR3 is 16 amino acids long. CDR3 region: CAISSIGTGSPGELFF. CDR3 bases: TGTGCCATCAGTTCAATCGGGACAGGGAGTCCCGGGGAGCTGTTTTTT.

This clonotype was observed a handful of times. V is TRBV20-1 and J is TRBJ1-2; D not resolved. V was trimmed by 2 bases and J by 3 bases, leaving 13 bases between them. Germline CDR1 and CDR2: DFQATT and SNEGSKA (reference sequence). The CDR3 sequence is 14 residues long. The CDR3 coding sequence is TGCAGTGCTAGAAAGTCTGATGCCCACTATGGCTACACCTTC. It translates to CSARKSDAHYGYTF.

This chain uses TRBV27 with TRBJ1-3, with D possibly matching TRBD1 (6 bases). The germline V gene encodes CDR1 MNHEY and CDR2 SMNVEV (reference sequence). The germline V and J ends were trimmed by 4 bases and 0 bases, with 10 bases remaining between them. There are 15 residues in the CDR3. CDR3 sequence (DNA): TGTGCCAGCAGTTCTACAGGGATCTCTGGAAACACCATATATTTT. This sequence encodes CASSSTGISGNTIYF.

This clonotype was observed many times. The chain links TRBV9 to TRBJ1-1, with D uncertain. CDR3 length: 13 residues. V lost 0 bases to trimming and J lost 2 bases, with 5 bases between them. CDR1 and CDR2 from the germline V gene are SGDLS and YYNGEE. This chain's CDR3 is CASSVGTNTEAFF. The CDR3 DNA is TGTGCCAGCAGCGTAGGTACCAACACTGAAGCTTTCTTT.

The chain combines TRBV2 with TRBJ2-1; tentative D call: TRBD2 (6 bases). The CDR3 runs to 16 residues. V was trimmed by 3 bases and J by 0 bases, leaving 12 bases between them. The germline V gene encodes CDR1 SNHLY and CDR2 FYNNEI. CDR3 DNA sequence: TGTGCCAGCAGTGACGCGGGGAGGAGCTCCTACAATGAGCAGTTCTTC. This sequence encodes CASSDAGRSSYNEQFF.